This T cell receptor beta chain originates from a study of regulatory T cells in long-lasting Graves disease. Assembly of TCR beta libraries relied on iRepertoire HTBI primers together with Arm-PCR of CDR3 regions. TCRdb reprocessed the multiplex PCR reads via MiXCR and lists one record per CDR3 protein. The sample records under 450,000 distinct CDR3 sequences, 15% to 20% being singletons. This clonotype was seen many times. As for time point: newly diagnosed GD, antithyroid drugs for less than 3 months. PBMC RNA served as the TCR library source. Doctors identified Graves' disease using the American Thyroid Association guidelines. The CDR3 is 15 amino acids. Germline-derived CDR1 and CDR2 are DFQATT and SNEGSKA (reference sequence). V lost 6 bases and J lost 4; bases outside the gene matches: 11. The same specimen was also included in a second study, on T cells in Graves' hyperthyroidism and ophthalmopathy. This second study notes: The study used the HTBI primer set for a first-round RT-PCR of the TCR CDR3. Model output signaled ophthalmopathy a median approximately 6.2 months ahead of onset.

The receptor comes from a woman younger than 30 with Graves disease. Sequenced here: peripheral blood mononuclear cells (PBMCs), sampled at new diagnosis, from a patient treated with antithyroid drugs. V gene TRBV20-1 combines with J gene TRBJ2-1, with 8 bases matching TRBD2. The CDR3 DNA reads as TGCAGTGCCCCCGCCGGACTAGCTTTTTACAATGAGCAGTTCTTC. Its protein is CSAPAGLAFYNEQFF.